This TCR beta chain comes out of a study of blood T cell repertoires in COVID-19. Background on the study: COVID-19 samples, acute and convalescent, were from the United States, Italy and Spain. Sample material is recorded as cDNA or gDNA derived from T cells, B-cell-depleted T cells, or PBMCs.

In the original analysis: Counts of nucleated cells, estimated from reference gene primer amplification, were obtained. TCRdb's copy holds only in-frame clones and misses some; the assay was immunoSEQ multiplex PCR. The V and J calls and clone size are taken from that table; D and trimming were inferred from the DNA. The sample holds just over 300,000 clones, about nine tenths seen once. This CDR3 has 12 amino acids. Trimming took off 6 bases at V and 9 bases at J, with 12 bases between the two ends. Living in 25 or so US areas, the participants were between 18 and 89 years of age. Material for sequencing was PBMCs or T cells enriched from blood (not recorded which). This sequence joins TRBV12-3 or TRBV12-4 and TRBJ1-5; maybe TRBD1 (6 bases). The source of this sequence is a woman between 18 and 29 years old who had recovered from COVID-19. CDR3: CASSQGLWPQHF. The CDR3 DNA reads as TGTGCCAGCAGCCAGGGGCTATGGCCCCAGCATTTT.